This entry concerns a single TCR beta chain. This record belongs to a study of blood T cell repertoires in COVID-19. At the level of the study: PBMCs, B-cell-depleted T cells, or T cells provided the cDNA or gDNA that made up the material.

Some clones are missing from TCRdb's copy, which holds only in-frame ones; the method was immunoSEQ multiplex PCR. In the table there are fewer than 250,000 clones, approximately 83% of which are singletons. V gave up 6 bases and J gave up 10 bases; unmatched junction bases: 23. There are 19 residues in the CDR3. Germline lookup yields CDR1 MNHEY and CDR2 SMNVEV (reference sequence). This chain joins TRBV27 and TRBJ1-6; TRBD1 matches 8 bases. Sequencing input: peripheral blood. The receptor was isolated from a woman between 40 and 55 years old with active or convalescent COVID-19. CDR3 amino acids: CASRLMTGAVVSSASPLHF. The DNA for the CDR3 is TGTGCCAGCAGGCTGATGACAGGGGCTGTGGTCTCGTCGGCGTCACCCCTCCACTTT.